Listed below are T cell receptor beta chains from one sample, sequenced in a study of T cells in Graves' hyperthyroidism and ophthalmopathy. Using its own MiXCR run on the multiplex PCR reads, TCRdb lists one record per CDR3 protein. This table has some 250,000 distinct CDR3 sequences, approximately 14% appearing once. The sample was blood. These receptors were collected from a woman between 45 and 65 years old with Graves' hyperthyroidism that later progressed to Graves' ophthalmopathy. Both conserved end residues are part of each CDR3. A D gene is named only where the DNA matches it firmly. The size of a clone is reported for some rows only, either as once, few or many, or as a class for expanded clones.

V: TRBV2
size: few
D: -
J: TRBJ2-7
CDR3: CASSGRQGGEQYF
DNA: TGTGCCAGCAGTGGTCGGCAGGGCGGCGAGCAGTACTTC

V: TRBV3-1
size: few
D: -
J: TRBJ1-4
CDR3: CASSQHSGQFNEKLFF
DNA: TGTGCCAGCAGCCAGCACTCCGGACAGTTTAATGAAAAACTGTTTTTT

V: TRBV30
size: once
D: TRBD1
J: TRBJ2-7
CDR3: CAWSGTGGEQYF
DNA: TGTGCCTGGAGTGGGACAGGGGGCGAGCAGTACTTC

V: TRBV12-3/TRBV12-4
size: few
D: -
J: TRBJ2-7
CDR3: CASSPVGLVSSYEQYF
DNA: TGTGCCAGCAGTCCGGTGGGGCTAGTAAGCTCCTACGAGCAGTACTTC

V: TRBV28
size: many
D: TRBD1
J: TRBJ1-3
CDR3: CASSSTGGGGNTIYF
DNA: TGTGCCAGCAGTTCGACAGGGGGTGGTGGAAACACCATATATTTT

V: TRBV7-9
size: -
D: TRBD1
J: TRBJ2-7
CDR3: CASSPKANRGASSHEQYF
DNA: TGTGCCAGCAGCCCGAAAGCAAACAGGGGCGCCAGCTCCCACGAGCAGTACTTC

V: TRBV7-9
size: many
D: -
J: TRBJ2-5
CDR3: CASSLEGLAQETQYF
DNA: TGTGCCAGCAGCTTAGAGGGGCTGGCCCAAGAGACCCAGTACTTC

V: TRBV5-1
size: many
D: -
J: TRBJ2-6
CDR3: CASSSFPVPGANVLTF
DNA: TGCGCCAGCAGCTCCTTTCCCGTTCCCGGGGCCAACGTCCTGACTTTC

V: TRBV14
size: -
D: -
J: TRBJ1-1
CDR3: CASSGYSFEAFF
DNA: TGTGCCAGCAGCGGGTACAGCTTTGAAGCTTTCTTT

V: TRBV7-8
size: many
D: -
J: TRBJ1-2
CDR3: CASSPLAGDYGYTF
DNA: TGTGCCAGCAGCCCCCTGGCAGGGGACTATGGCTACACCTTC

V: TRBV30
size: many
D: -
J: TRBJ2-7
CDR3: CAWKTRPSGEQYF
DNA: TGTGCCTGGAAGACTAGACCCTCGGGGGAGCAGTACTTC

V: TRBV6-4
size: -
D: -
J: TRBJ2-6
CDR3: CASSVEGLGSSGANVLTF
DNA: TGTGCCAGCAGTGTTGAGGGTTTAGGCTCGTCTGGGGCCAACGTCCTGACTTTC

V: TRBV7-2
size: -
D: TRBD2
J: TRBJ2-1
CDR3: CASSLDSGRYEQFF
DNA: TGTGCCAGCAGCTTAGATAGCGGGAGGTATGAGCAGTTCTTC

V: TRBV11-2
size: many
D: -
J: TRBJ2-7
CDR3: CASSLQGHEQYF
DNA: TGTGCCAGCAGTCTCCAGGGACACGAGCAGTACTTC

V: TRBV24-1
size: many
D: TRBD1
J: TRBJ2-3
CDR3: CATSQGERTSTDTQYF
DNA: TGTGCCACCAGCCAGGGGGAGCGGACTAGCACAGATACGCAGTATTTT

V: TRBV28
size: many
D: TRBD2
J: TRBJ2-4
CDR3: CASAVLGLANIQYF
DNA: TGTGCCAGCGCCGTCCTTGGACTAGCTAACATTCAGTACTTC

V: TRBV20-1
size: many
D: TRBD2
J: TRBJ2-1
CDR3: CSAPNLLAGHRVQFF
DNA: TGCAGTGCTCCCAACCTCCTAGCGGGTCACAGGGTGCAGTTCTTC

V: TRBV10-3
size: -
D: TRBD2
J: TRBJ2-7
CDR3: CAISLGGGESSYEQYF
DNA: TGTGCCATCAGTTTGGGGGGGGGGGAAAGCTCCTACGAGCAGTACTTC

V: TRBV28
size: many
D: TRBD2
J: TRBJ2-3
CDR3: CASSLRLAGATDTQYF
DNA: TGTGCCAGCAGTTTGCGATTGGCGGGAGCCACAGATACGCAGTATTTT

V: TRBV5-1
size: few
D: TRBD1
J: TRBJ1-1
CDR3: CASSLRTGGSRSTEAFF
DNA: TGCGCCAGCAGCTTGAGGACAGGGGGGTCTCGTAGCACTGAAGCTTTCTTT

V: TRBV18
size: few
D: -
J: TRBJ2-5
CDR3: CASSPSGTQETQYF
DNA: TGTGCCAGCTCGCCAAGCGGAACCCAAGAGACCCAGTACTTC

V: TRBV5-1
size: many
D: TRBD1
J: TRBJ1-4
CDR3: CASSSLTGENEKLFF
DNA: TGCGCCAGCAGCTCACTAACAGGGGAGAATGAAAAACTGTTTTTT

V: TRBV2
size: many
D: -
J: TRBJ1-4
CDR3: CASSASGEKLFF
DNA: TGTGCCAGCAGTGCCTCCGGGGAAAAACTGTTTTTT

V: TRBV25-1
size: -
D: -
J: TRBJ2-1
CDR3: CASGVTAWNNEQFF
DNA: TGTGCCAGCGGGGTCACAGCGTGGAACAATGAGCAGTTCTTC

V: TRBV7-9
size: many
D: TRBD1
J: TRBJ2-1
CDR3: CASSNRDRGHGEQFF
DNA: TGTGCCAGCAGCAACCGGGACAGGGGGCACGGTGAGCAGTTCTTC

V: TRBV28
size: many
D: TRBD2
J: TRBJ2-7
CDR3: CASSFPSGHYEQYF
DNA: TGTGCCAGCAGTTTCCCTAGCGGACACTACGAGCAGTACTTC

V: TRBV20-1
size: many
D: -
J: TRBJ1-2
CDR3: CSAYPERARDYGYTF
DNA: TGCAGTGCTTACCCGGAGAGGGCTCGGGACTATGGCTACACCTTC

V: TRBV29-1
size: many
D: -
J: TRBJ2-3
CDR3: CSVEDISGITDTQYF
DNA: TGCAGCGTTGAAGATATATCGGGGATCACAGATACGCAGTATTTT

V: TRBV27
size: many
D: -
J: TRBJ1-5
CDR3: CASSQASNQPQHF
DNA: TGTGCCAGCTCCCAAGCTAGCAATCAGCCCCAGCATTTT

V: TRBV12-3/TRBV12-4
size: once
D: TRBD2
J: TRBJ2-7
CDR3: CASSDPGLAGEQYF
DNA: TGTGCCAGCAGTGATCCCGGACTAGCGGGCGAGCAGTACTTC

V: TRBV7-9
size: many
D: TRBD2
J: TRBJ2-3
CDR3: CASISGLAGPLENHTQYF
DNA: TGTGCCAGCATCTCGGGACTAGCGGGGCCCCTAGAAAATCATACGCAGTATTTT

V: TRBV27
size: few
D: -
J: TRBJ1-6
CDR3: CASTPQGFNSPLHF
DNA: TGTGCCAGCACCCCCCAGGGGTTCAATTCACCCCTCCACTTT

V: TRBV2
size: many
D: TRBD1
J: TRBJ1-5
CDR3: CASSERGGWQPQHF
DNA: TGTGCCAGCAGTGAACGAGGGGGCTGGCAGCCCCAGCATTTT

V: TRBV20-1
size: many
D: TRBD2
J: TRBJ2-3
CDR3: CSASGTSGSRRGDTQYF
DNA: TGCAGTGCTAGCGGGACTAGCGGGAGCCGCAGGGGAGATACGCAGTATTTT

V: TRBV20-1
size: -
D: TRBD1
J: TRBJ2-6
CDR3: CSALSPDRVFSGANVLTF
DNA: TGCAGTGCACTTTCCCCGGACAGGGTGTTTTCTGGGGCCAACGTCCTGACTTTC

V: TRBV20-1
size: many
D: TRBD1
J: TRBJ2-7
CDR3: CSARLRTGPYEQYF
DNA: TGCAGTGCTAGACTCAGGACAGGGCCCTACGAGCAGTACTTC

V: TRBV5-1
size: few
D: TRBD1
J: TRBJ1-2
CDR3: CASGPGTGGANYGYTF
DNA: TGCGCCAGCGGGCCCGGGACAGGGGGCGCTAACTATGGCTACACCTTC

V: TRBV5-1
size: -
D: TRBD2
J: TRBJ2-6
CDR3: CASSLWEGSGANVLTF
DNA: TGCGCCAGCAGCTTGTGGGAGGGCTCCGGGGCCAACGTCCTGACTTTC

V: TRBV28
size: many
D: -
J: TRBJ1-2
CDR3: CASVRSGVGYGYTF
DNA: TGTGCCAGCGTCAGGTCAGGGGTAGGGTATGGCTACACCTTC

V: TRBV11-2
size: many
D: TRBD1
J: TRBJ1-1
CDR3: CASSLESRDRIENTEAFF
DNA: TGTGCCAGCAGCTTAGAAAGCCGGGACAGAATCGAGAACACTGAAGCTTTCTTT

V: TRBV28
size: -
D: -
J: TRBJ2-3
CDR3: CASWIQGKADTQYF
DNA: TGTGCCAGCTGGATACAGGGTAAAGCAGATACGCAGTATTTT

V: TRBV15
size: -
D: TRBD2
J: TRBJ2-2
CDR3: CATSREGRSGRVNTGELFF
DNA: TGTGCCACCAGCAGAGAAGGGAGGAGCGGGAGGGTCAACACCGGGGAGCTGTTTTTT

V: TRBV28
size: many
D: -
J: TRBJ1-4
CDR3: CASSPDGRATNEKLFF
DNA: TGTGCCAGCAGTCCGGACGGACGAGCAACTAATGAAAAACTGTTTTTT

V: TRBV5-1
size: many
D: -
J: TRBJ2-3
CDR3: CASSLPPEGTQYF
DNA: TGCGCCAGCAGCTTGCCTCCGGAGGGGACGCAGTATTTT

V: TRBV20-1
size: -
D: -
J: TRBJ1-4
CDR3: CSARDINQVNEKLFF
DNA: TGCAGTGCTAGAGATATTAACCAAGTTAATGAAAAACTGTTTTTT

V: TRBV18
size: -
D: TRBD1
J: TRBJ1-6
CDR3: CASSPRQGVGNSPLHF
DNA: TGTGCCAGCTCACCTCGACAGGGAGTCGGGAATTCACCCCTCCACTTT

V: TRBV30
size: many
D: -
J: TRBJ1-1
CDR3: CAWSVSGVGRAFF
DNA: TGTGCCTGGAGTGTCTCAGGGGTGGGCCGAGCTTTCTTT

V: TRBV7-8
size: many
D: TRBD1
J: TRBJ2-3
CDR3: CASSTGTGGTDTQYF
DNA: TGTGCCAGCAGCACTGGGACAGGGGGGACAGATACGCAGTATTTT

V: TRBV12-3/TRBV12-4
size: few
D: -
J: TRBJ1-2
CDR3: CASKPAGFRAF
DNA: TGTGCCAGCAAACCCGCCGGATTTAGAGCCTTC

V: TRBV7-3
size: many
D: -
J: TRBJ2-3
CDR3: CASSPGQLSTDTQYF
DNA: TGTGCCAGCAGCCCCGGGCAGCTGAGCACAGATACGCAGTATTTT

V: TRBV6-1
size: many
D: TRBD1
J: TRBJ2-7
CDR3: CASSSMSGQGSYEQYF
DNA: TGTGCCAGCAGTTCAATGTCGGGACAGGGCTCCTACGAGCAGTACTTC

V: TRBV2
size: once
D: -
J: TRBJ1-6
CDR3: CAGSQGRNNSPLHF
DNA: TGTGCCGGCAGTCAGGGACGGAATAATTCACCCCTCCACTTT

V: TRBV2
size: -
D: TRBD2
J: TRBJ2-1
CDR3: CASSARTSGTYSYNEQFF
DNA: TGTGCCAGCAGTGCGCGGACTAGCGGGACCTACTCCTACAATGAGCAGTTCTTC